A selection of T cell receptor beta chains follows, all from one sample in a study of post-analysis software for immune sequencing data. TCRdb analysed the PCR reads with MiXCR anew, one entry per CDR3 protein. The table records about 500,000 distinct CDR3 sequences, roughly 45% of them present only once. The material sequenced was blood. Receptors were obtained from a girl aged 10-17 years with multiple sclerosis. CDR3s include the opening cysteine and the closing phenylalanine or tryptophan. The order of the fields is clone size, D gene, V gene, J gene, CDR3 DNA, CDR3 protein. A D gene is named only where the DNA matches it firmly. Expanded clones are given a class, and other clones once, few, many or no size at all.

NA	TRBD1	TRBV6-1	TRBJ2-7	TGTGCCAGCAGTGATTGGACAGGGGGCTACGAGCAGTACTTC	CASSDWTGGYEQYF
few	TRBD1	TRBV7-9	TRBJ1-2	TGTGCCAGCAGCCCGACAGGGTTCTATGGCTACACCTTC	CASSPTGFYGYTF
many	NA	TRBV5-1	TRBJ2-1	TGCGCCAGCCGTCTTTGGGGGAATAAAGATGAGCAGTTCTTC	CASRLWGNKDEQFF
few	NA	TRBV27	TRBJ1-2	TGTGCCAGCAGAACAGGGAAGTATGGCTACACCTTC	CASRTGKYGYTF
few	TRBD2	TRBV7-2	TRBJ2-1	TGTGCCAGCAGCTTAGCGTCCGGGAGGGGCCATGAGCAGTTCTTC	CASSLASGRGHEQFF
once	NA	TRBV7-2	TRBJ2-1	TGTGCCAGCAGCTTAGGGATAGGGAGCTCCTACAATGAGCAGTTCTTC	CASSLGIGSSYNEQFF
NA	TRBD1	TRBV20-1	TRBJ2-7	TGCAGTGCCGGACAGGGGCGCTCCTACGAGCAGTACTTC	CSAGQGRSYEQYF
NA	TRBD1	TRBV10-3	TRBJ1-2	TGTGCCACCACCCCAGGGGGCAAAGGTGGCTACACCTTC	CATTPGGKGGYTF
NA	TRBD2	TRBV7-6	TRBJ2-3	TGTGCCAGCAGCTTAGGTAGCGGGATGTACACAGATACGCAGTATTTT	CASSLGSGMYTDTQYF
NA	NA	TRBV19	TRBJ1-1	TGTGCCAGTAGAACCGGGACCTCCTACACTGAAGCTTTCTTT	CASRTGTSYTEAFF
few	NA	TRBV12-3/TRBV12-4	TRBJ1-2	TGTGCCAGCGCCCGAGGAGATAACTATGGCTACACCTTC	CASARGDNYGYTF
NA	TRBD2	TRBV3-1	TRBJ2-1	TGTGCCAGCAACCAGGGACTAGCGGAGGGAAATGAGCAGTTCTTC	CASNQGLAEGNEQFF
few	TRBD2	TRBV7-2	TRBJ2-1	TGTGCCAGCAGCGGCGGGACTAGCGGGAGCGATGAGCAGTTCTTC	CASSGGTSGSDEQFF
once	TRBD1	TRBV29-1	TRBJ1-1	TGCAGCGCTTTGGGACAGGTGAACACTGAAGCTTTCTTT	CSALGQVNTEAFF
NA	NA	TRBV5-4	TRBJ2-3	TGTGCCAGCAGCTTGGTGTCTGGTGGAGATACGCAGTATTTT	CASSLVSGGDTQYF
NA	TRBD1	TRBV13	TRBJ2-7	TGTGCCAGCAGCCAGGGACAGGTGAGGCAGTACTTC	CASSQGQVRQYF
NA	TRBD2	TRBV2	TRBJ2-5	TGTGCCAGCACGGGGGGACGGGGAGGGCCTTTTAAAGAGACCCAGTACTTC	CASTGGRGGPFKETQYF
few	NA	TRBV24-1	TRBJ2-7	TGTGCCACCAGTGATTTCTGGGACGAGCAGTACTTC	CATSDFWDEQYF
NA	NA	TRBV9	TRBJ2-7	TGTGCCAGCAGCGTAGACGGCTCCCGGGAGCAGTACTTC	CASSVDGSREQYF
NA	NA	TRBV20-1	TRBJ1-2	TGCAGTGCTAGAGACCTCAGGGGCTCCTATGGCCACACCTTC	CSARDLRGSYGHTF
few	NA	TRBV29-1	TRBJ1-2	TGCAGCGTTGCGGCAAGGGACCGTCTAGGCTACACCTTC	CSVAARDRLGYTF
NA	NA	TRBV20-1	TRBJ2-1	TGCAGTGCAAGGGGTTCTGACGGGAGATCCGTTAATGAGCAGTTCTTC	CSARGSDGRSVNEQFF
NA	NA	TRBV7-2	TRBJ1-2	TGTGCCAGCAGCTTAGTCTACTCCCCAGGGGGCTACACCTTC	CASSLVYSPGGYTF
NA	TRBD2	TRBV6-2/TRBV6-3	TRBJ2-1	TGTGCCAGCAGTTACGTCCTAGCGGGAGATGAGCAGTTCTTC	CASSYVLAGDEQFF
NA	TRBD2	TRBV10-3	TRBJ2-7	TGTGCAAGCGGGGACCTTGACAGTTACGAGCAGTACTTC	CASGDLDSYEQYF
NA	TRBD2	TRBV29-1	TRBJ2-7	TGCAGCGTTACCGGGACTAGCGGGAGGGCCCCGTACGAGCAGTACTTC	CSVTGTSGRAPYEQYF
few	NA	TRBV15	TRBJ1-4	TGTGCCACCAGCAAAACGACACGCGAAAAACTGTTTTTT	CATSKTTREKLFF
few	NA	TRBV20-1	TRBJ2-7	TGCAGTGCTAGAGATCGGGTGGTTCCCTCCTACGAGCAGTACTTC	CSARDRVVPSYEQYF
NA	TRBD1	TRBV6-1	TRBJ2-1	TGTGCCAGCAGTGTGGGGACAGGGCGGGACAATGAGCAGTTCTTC	CASSVGTGRDNEQFF
few	NA	TRBV29-1	TRBJ1-1	TGCAGCGTTCGGGAGTGGATGAACACTGAAGCTTTCTTT	CSVREWMNTEAFF
few	TRBD1	TRBV7-8	TRBJ2-3	TGTGCCAGCAGCTTAAGGTCGGGACAGGGAGTCACAGATACGCAGTATTTT	CASSLRSGQGVTDTQYF
few	TRBD2	TRBV4-2	TRBJ2-3	TGTGCCAGCAGCCAGGGACTAGCGGGAGCTGAGGATACGCAGTATTTT	CASSQGLAGAEDTQYF
NA	NA	TRBV5-1	TRBJ2-7	TGCGCCAGCAGCTTGGAGAGAGCCCCTTCCTACGAGCAGTACTTC	CASSLERAPSYEQYF
NA	NA	TRBV21-1	TRBJ1-5	TGTGCCAGCAGCAAAGCGGGGAGTAGCAATCAGCCCCAGCATTTT	CASSKAGSSNQPQHF
NA	NA	TRBV4-1	TRBJ2-7	TGCGCCAGCAGCGGCCGGGACAACTCCTACGAGCAGTACTTC	CASSGRDNSYEQYF
NA	NA	TRBV7-9	TRBJ2-3	TGTGCCAGCAGTCGTTTCCTGGACTATGGAACCACAGATACGCAGTATTTT	CASSRFLDYGTTDTQYF
once	TRBD2	TRBV20-1	TRBJ2-1	TGCAGTGCTAGAGATAGGAGCGGGAGGCACAATGAGCAGTTCTTC	CSARDRSGRHNEQFF
once	NA	TRBV3-1	TRBJ2-7	TGTGCCAGCAGCCAAGATAGAGGGCTCAAAACCTACGAGCAGTACTTC	CASSQDRGLKTYEQYF
NA	TRBD1	TRBV6-5	TRBJ1-5	TGTGCCAGCAACCCTGACAGGGACGGTCAGCCCCAGCATTTT	CASNPDRDGQPQHF
NA	NA	TRBV5-1	TRBJ2-3	TGCGCCAGCAGCGTGGCAGGGAGCACAGATACGCAGTATTTT	CASSVAGSTDTQYF
NA	NA	TRBV7-2	TRBJ1-4	TGTGCCAGCAGCTCCCCGGGTGGCAGCAGTAGAACTAATGAAAAACTGTTTTTT	CASSSPGGSSRTNEKLFF
NA	NA	TRBV28	TRBJ1-1	TGTGCCAGCAGTTTGCCTTCTACAGGGGAAGCTTTCTTT	CASSLPSTGEAFF
NA	TRBD1	TRBV12-3/TRBV12-4	TRBJ2-7	TGTGCCAGCAGTTGGGACAGTCTCTACGGTCAGTACTTC	CASSWDSLYGQYF
few	NA	TRBV6-1	TRBJ1-2	TGTGCCAGCAATGACCCTTGGGATGGCTACACCTTC	CASNDPWDGYTF
many	NA	TRBV29-1	TRBJ2-1	TGCAGCGTTGACCGCTACAATGAGCAGTTCTTC	CSVDRYNEQFF
NA	NA	TRBV20-1	TRBJ2-5	TGCAGGGCGGAAATTCAGGAGTGGGAGCAGTACTTC	CRAEIQEWEQYF
NA	TRBD2	TRBV28	TRBJ2-7	TGTGCCAGCAGTTTACGTCTGGCTAGCGGGAGTTTCGAGCAGTACTTC	CASSLRLASGSFEQYF
few	TRBD2	TRBV5-1	TRBJ2-5	TGTGCCAGCAGTTTACTAGCGGGCCAAGAGACCCAGTACTTC	CASSLLAGQETQYF
few	NA	TRBV29-1	TRBJ2-1	TGCAGCGTTTCCTCGAGCTCCTACAATGAGCAGTTCTTC	CSVSSSSYNEQFF
NA	TRBD1	TRBV20-1	TRBJ2-5	TGCAGTGCCCTCAGGGGGGAGACCCAGTACTTC	CSALRGETQYF
NA	TRBD1	TRBV5-1	TRBJ2-7	TGCGCCAGCAGCGCCGGACAGGGGACCGCCTACGAGCAGTACTTC	CASSAGQGTAYEQYF
few	TRBD2	TRBV7-2	TRBJ2-7	TGTGCCAGCAGCTTACATGCCTCTAGCGGAAACGAGCAGTACTTC	CASSLHASSGNEQYF
NA	NA	TRBV28	TRBJ1-5	TGTGCCAGCAGCCTAACTGGGGGGAGGAGCAATCAGCCCCAGCATTTT	CASSLTGGRSNQPQHF
NA	TRBD2	TRBV20-1	TRBJ2-5	TGCAGTGCTAGAGTTCGGACTAGCGGGAGTGAGACCCAGTACTTC	CSARVRTSGSETQYF